This is a list of T cell receptor beta chains from one sample in a study of CD8 T cells in Susac syndrome. TCRdb processed the immunoSEQ multiplex PCR reads anew with MiXCR; each CDR3 protein has one entry. This table holds some 120,000 distinct CDR3 sequences, around nine tenths found once. Sequencing used CD8+ T cells from PBMCs. Every receptor here comes from a human donor with multiple sclerosis. Both conserved end residues are part of each CDR3. The order of the fields is CDR3 DNA, CDR3 protein, clone size, J gene, V gene, D gene. The D gene is left open where the match is weak. Not all rows give a size; the values are once, few, many and, for expanded clones, a class.

CDR3 DNA: TGCGCCAGCAGTCAAGAAGAGGGGGCAGGACAGCCCCAGCATTTT
CDR3 protein: CASSQEEGAGQPQHF
clone size: -
J gene: TRBJ1-5
V gene: TRBV23-1
D gene: TRBD1

CDR3 DNA: TGTGCCAGCAGTGGCGGCCCTATTAATGAAGCTTTCTTT
CDR3 protein: CASSGGPINEAFF
clone size: -
J gene: TRBJ1-1
V gene: TRBV2
D gene: -

CDR3 DNA: TGCGCCAGCAGCCAAGATTTGGGGTTTATGGGCACTGAAGCTTTCTTT
CDR3 protein: CASSQDLGFMGTEAFF
clone size: few
J gene: TRBJ1-1
V gene: TRBV4-3
D gene: -

CDR3 DNA: TGTGCCAGCAGTTTTATCCGGCACGCAGCCTACGAGCAGTACTTC
CDR3 protein: CASSFIRHAAYEQYF
clone size: -
J gene: TRBJ2-7
V gene: TRBV28
D gene: -

CDR3 DNA: TGTGCCAGCAGCTCCCGTGACCTGGGGAACACTGAAGCTTTCTTT
CDR3 protein: CASSSRDLGNTEAFF
clone size: -
J gene: TRBJ1-1
V gene: TRBV9
D gene: -

CDR3 DNA: TGCAGCGCCACGAGGGGGGACGAGCAGTACTTC
CDR3 protein: CSATRGDEQYF
clone size: -
J gene: TRBJ2-7
V gene: TRBV29-1
D gene: -

CDR3 DNA: TGTGCCAGCAGCCCGAGGGGGAACACTGAAGCTTTCTTT
CDR3 protein: CASSPRGNTEAFF
clone size: -
J gene: TRBJ1-1
V gene: TRBV13
D gene: -

CDR3 DNA: TGCAGACTAGCGGGAGATACGCAGTATTTT
CDR3 protein: CRLAGDTQYF
clone size: -
J gene: TRBJ2-3
V gene: TRBV20-1
D gene: TRBD2

CDR3 DNA: TGTGCCAGCAGCGATACTAGCTTAGGTGAGCAGTTCTTC
CDR3 protein: CASSDTSLGEQFF
clone size: -
J gene: TRBJ2-1
V gene: TRBV9
D gene: -

CDR3 DNA: TGTGCCAGCAGCCAAGGGCCTGGGGGGCCACGGGGCGAGCAGTACTTC
CDR3 protein: CASSQGPGGPRGEQYF
clone size: -
J gene: TRBJ2-7
V gene: TRBV3-1
D gene: -

CDR3 DNA: TGTGCCAGCAGTTCGAATGGCGAAAAACTGTTTTTT
CDR3 protein: CASSSNGEKLFF
clone size: once
J gene: TRBJ1-4
V gene: TRBV27
D gene: -

CDR3 DNA: TGTGCCTGGAGGCGGGGACTGTACACAGATACGCAGTATTTT
CDR3 protein: CAWRRGLYTDTQYF
clone size: -
J gene: TRBJ2-3
V gene: TRBV30
D gene: -

CDR3 DNA: TGTGCCAGCAGCCAAGATTGGACTAGCGGGAACAATGAGCAGTTCTTC
CDR3 protein: CASSQDWTSGNNEQFF
clone size: once
J gene: TRBJ2-1
V gene: TRBV4-2
D gene: TRBD2

CDR3 DNA: TGTGCCAGTAGTATAGCAGGGGGCGGGAATCAGCCCCAGCATTTT
CDR3 protein: CASSIAGGGNQPQHF
clone size: -
J gene: TRBJ1-5
V gene: TRBV19
D gene: TRBD1

CDR3 DNA: TGTGCCAGCAGTCCGGGGAGCACAGATACGCAGTATTTT
CDR3 protein: CASSPGSTDTQYF
clone size: few
J gene: TRBJ2-3
V gene: TRBV27
D gene: -

CDR3 DNA: TGTGCCAGCGCTCGGGACGGCAGCTCCTACAATGAGCAGTTCTTC
CDR3 protein: CASARDGSSYNEQFF
clone size: -
J gene: TRBJ2-1
V gene: TRBV2
D gene: -

CDR3 DNA: TGTGCCAGCAGCTTATCTAGCGGGAGGGCCTACGAGCAGTACTTC
CDR3 protein: CASSLSSGRAYEQYF
clone size: once
J gene: TRBJ2-7
V gene: TRBV7-9
D gene: TRBD2

CDR3 DNA: TGCGCCAGCAGTGAGAGAGCGGGTGGCACAGATACGCAGTATTTT
CDR3 protein: CASSERAGGTDTQYF
clone size: -
J gene: TRBJ2-3
V gene: TRBV10-2
D gene: -

CDR3 DNA: TGTGCCACCAGCAGTCAATCCACGGGATCTGTTAACTATGGCTACACCTTC
CDR3 protein: CATSSQSTGSVNYGYTF
clone size: -
J gene: TRBJ1-2
V gene: TRBV15
D gene: -

CDR3 DNA: TGTGCCAGCAGCTCCCATCATGGGGCGGCGATCAATGAAAAACTGTTTTTT
CDR3 protein: CASSSHHGAAINEKLFF
clone size: once
J gene: TRBJ1-4
V gene: TRBV9
D gene: -

CDR3 DNA: TGCGCCAGCAGCCAAGAAAGTTGGGGTCTCCTTGAAGCTTTCTTT
CDR3 protein: CASSQESWGLLEAFF
clone size: -
J gene: TRBJ1-1
V gene: TRBV4-1
D gene: -

CDR3 DNA: TGCGCCAGCAGCTCCGGGGGGATTGAAGCTTTCTTT
CDR3 protein: CASSSGGIEAFF
clone size: -
J gene: TRBJ1-1
V gene: TRBV5-1
D gene: -

CDR3 DNA: TGTGCCACCAGCAGAGGGGACGGCGGCCCCCAGCCCCAGCATTTT
CDR3 protein: CATSRGDGGPQPQHF
clone size: -
J gene: TRBJ1-5
V gene: TRBV15
D gene: -

CDR3 DNA: TGTGCCAGTACCTATTTGGGTACCCCATCTGGAGATGGCTACACCTTC
CDR3 protein: CASTYLGTPSGDGYTF
clone size: -
J gene: TRBJ1-2
V gene: TRBV19
D gene: -

CDR3 DNA: TGTGCCAGCAGCCAAGAGGGAGACACTGAAGCTTTCTTT
CDR3 protein: CASSQEGDTEAFF
clone size: once
J gene: TRBJ1-1
V gene: TRBV4-2
D gene: -

CDR3 DNA: TGTGCCTGGAGTGTAAACAGGGTGGGGGAGCAGTTCTTC
CDR3 protein: CAWSVNRVGEQFF
clone size: -
J gene: TRBJ2-1
V gene: TRBV30
D gene: -

CDR3 DNA: TGCAGTGCTAGAGGGATCGCCTCGTACGAGCAGTACTTC
CDR3 protein: CSARGIASYEQYF
clone size: once
J gene: TRBJ2-7
V gene: TRBV20-1
D gene: -

CDR3 DNA: TGTGCCTGGAATGTGGCGGGAGTCACAGAGACCCAGTACTTC
CDR3 protein: CAWNVAGVTETQYF
clone size: -
J gene: TRBJ2-5
V gene: TRBV30
D gene: TRBD2

CDR3 DNA: TGTGCCAGCAGCTTAGGGGCCTCCGAGGGCGAGCAGTACTTC
CDR3 protein: CASSLGASEGEQYF
clone size: -
J gene: TRBJ2-7
V gene: TRBV5-4
D gene: -

CDR3 DNA: TGCAGTGCTAGGGACTTATCCTACAATGAGCAGTTCTTC
CDR3 protein: CSARDLSYNEQFF
clone size: -
J gene: TRBJ2-1
V gene: TRBV20-1
D gene: -

CDR3 DNA: TGTGCCAGCAGCGCCTATTCGACCTACGAGCAGTACTTC
CDR3 protein: CASSAYSTYEQYF
clone size: -
J gene: TRBJ2-7
V gene: TRBV7-9
D gene: -

CDR3 DNA: TGTGCCAGCAGTGGCGGGACAGGGGAGACCCAGTACTTC
CDR3 protein: CASSGGTGETQYF
clone size: -
J gene: TRBJ2-5
V gene: TRBV25-1
D gene: TRBD1

CDR3 DNA: TGTGCCAGCAGTGAATACGCAGGGAGCGGGGGCAATGAGCAGTTCTTC
CDR3 protein: CASSEYAGSGGNEQFF
clone size: once
J gene: TRBJ2-1
V gene: TRBV25-1
D gene: TRBD2

CDR3 DNA: TGTGCCACCAGTGATCCTCAACTGGACACAGATACGCAGTATTTT
CDR3 protein: CATSDPQLDTDTQYF
clone size: -
J gene: TRBJ2-3
V gene: TRBV24-1
D gene: -

CDR3 DNA: TGTGCCAGCAGTCCTACTGACAGGAACACTGAAGCTTTCTTT
CDR3 protein: CASSPTDRNTEAFF
clone size: -
J gene: TRBJ1-1
V gene: TRBV28
D gene: -

CDR3 DNA: TGCAGCCCTCGCCCATGGGACGGCCCTAGGTATGGCTACACCTTC
CDR3 protein: CSPRPWDGPRYGYTF
clone size: -
J gene: TRBJ1-2
V gene: TRBV29-1
D gene: -

CDR3 DNA: TGTGCCAGCAGCTTCCGGACATCCAATCATGAGCAGTTCTTC
CDR3 protein: CASSFRTSNHEQFF
clone size: -
J gene: TRBJ2-1
V gene: TRBV13
D gene: -

CDR3 DNA: TGTGCCAGCAGCTTAGGTGGCCGGGCCGTCGGGGAGCTGTTTTTT
CDR3 protein: CASSLGGRAVGELFF
clone size: once
J gene: TRBJ2-2
V gene: TRBV7-6
D gene: -

CDR3 DNA: TGTGCCAGCAGTTATCTCATCGGGGTTTCCTACGAGCAGTACTTC
CDR3 protein: CASSYLIGVSYEQYF
clone size: -
J gene: TRBJ2-7
V gene: TRBV6-2/TRBV6-3
D gene: -

CDR3 DNA: TGTGCCACCAGTGATTTGGGGACAGGGACGAGGCCAGATACGCAGTATTTT
CDR3 protein: CATSDLGTGTRPDTQYF
clone size: -
J gene: TRBJ2-3
V gene: TRBV24-1
D gene: TRBD1

CDR3 DNA: TGTGCCAGCAGCTCAACCTGGGGGCCCGCGGGTAACTACGAGCAGTACTTC
CDR3 protein: CASSSTWGPAGNYEQYF
clone size: -
J gene: TRBJ2-7
V gene: TRBV7-9
D gene: -

CDR3 DNA: TGTGCCACCAGCGCAGACCGGGACCCCACTGAAGCTTTCTTT
CDR3 protein: CATSADRDPTEAFF
clone size: -
J gene: TRBJ1-1
V gene: TRBV15
D gene: -

CDR3 DNA: TGTGCCAGCAGTTACTCGAAGGGGGCGAACACTGAAGCTTTCTTT
CDR3 protein: CASSYSKGANTEAFF
clone size: -
J gene: TRBJ1-1
V gene: TRBV6-5
D gene: TRBD1

CDR3 DNA: TGTGCCAGCAGTCAAACTTCAGGACAGGAGCATTTT
CDR3 protein: CASSQTSGQEHF
clone size: once
J gene: TRBJ1-5
V gene: TRBV27
D gene: TRBD1

CDR3 DNA: TGCAGTGCTAGCCCAACGGCAGCTACCACAGATACGCAGTATTTT
CDR3 protein: CSASPTAATTDTQYF
clone size: -
J gene: TRBJ2-3
V gene: TRBV20-1
D gene: -

CDR3 DNA: TGTGCCTACGGACTAGCGGGAGTCGAGCAGTACTTC
CDR3 protein: CAYGLAGVEQYF
clone size: -
J gene: TRBJ2-7
V gene: TRBV30
D gene: TRBD2

CDR3 DNA: TGTGCCTGGAGTTTGACGAGCTGGCAGCCTGGGAGTTCACCCCTCCACTTT
CDR3 protein: CAWSLTSWQPGSSPLHF
clone size: -
J gene: TRBJ1-6
V gene: TRBV30
D gene: -

CDR3 DNA: TGCGCCAGCAGCCAAGAACCGATCCTGACAGGGAGGAGCGGCTACACCTTC
CDR3 protein: CASSQEPILTGRSGYTF
clone size: -
J gene: TRBJ1-2
V gene: TRBV4-3
D gene: TRBD1

CDR3 DNA: TGTGCCTGGGTCCAGGGGAACACTGAAGCTTTCTTT
CDR3 protein: CAWVQGNTEAFF
clone size: -
J gene: TRBJ1-1
V gene: TRBV30
D gene: -

CDR3 DNA: TGCAGCGTACCCCCAGCGGACAATGAGCAGTTCTTC
CDR3 protein: CSVPPADNEQFF
clone size: -
J gene: TRBJ2-1
V gene: TRBV29-1
D gene: -

CDR3 DNA: TGTGCCAGCAGCTTACCAGGGGGGCCAGATACGCAGTATTTT
CDR3 protein: CASSLPGGPDTQYF
clone size: -
J gene: TRBJ2-3
V gene: TRBV7-9
D gene: -

CDR3 DNA: TGTGCCAGCAGTCCGGCCGGATACACTGAAGCTTTCTTT
CDR3 protein: CASSPAGYTEAFF
clone size: -
J gene: TRBJ1-1
V gene: TRBV27
D gene: -